This TCR beta chain was identified in a study of tumor and adjacent non-tumor tissue in lung cancer. The overall study: Histology: under 15 adenocarcinoma, 2 squamous cell carcinoma, 1 small cell lung cancer. Stage I to III disease affected ten to eleven men and roughly 5 women aged 31 to 76.

The template was RNA from unsorted bulk tissue. A remark on this clonotype: Its target is unknown.

Study-wide results and caveats: Tumor TCR diversity, when higher, was linked to shorter survival.

The CDR3 is 15 amino acids. Between the trimmed V and J ends, which lost 5 bases and 6 bases, there was a span of 18 bases. Germline CDR1 and CDR2: SGHKS and YYEKEE (reference sequence). A modified ARM-PCR protocol with three rounds of nested PCR amplified TCRbeta. TCRdb re-derived calls from the multiplex PCR reads in MiXCR, one entry per CDR3 protein. This table has roughly 120,000 distinct CDR3 sequences, 75% appearing once. The V call is TRBV5-5, the J call TRBJ2-1, with a tentative D call TRBD2 (6 bases). Input material: lung tumor tissue. The receptor's source is a woman in her sixties with non-small cell lung cancer. CDR3 bases: TGTGCCAGCAGGCTTGGATTAACGCGGGGCAATGAGCAGTTCTTC. It encodes CASRLGLTRGNEQFF.